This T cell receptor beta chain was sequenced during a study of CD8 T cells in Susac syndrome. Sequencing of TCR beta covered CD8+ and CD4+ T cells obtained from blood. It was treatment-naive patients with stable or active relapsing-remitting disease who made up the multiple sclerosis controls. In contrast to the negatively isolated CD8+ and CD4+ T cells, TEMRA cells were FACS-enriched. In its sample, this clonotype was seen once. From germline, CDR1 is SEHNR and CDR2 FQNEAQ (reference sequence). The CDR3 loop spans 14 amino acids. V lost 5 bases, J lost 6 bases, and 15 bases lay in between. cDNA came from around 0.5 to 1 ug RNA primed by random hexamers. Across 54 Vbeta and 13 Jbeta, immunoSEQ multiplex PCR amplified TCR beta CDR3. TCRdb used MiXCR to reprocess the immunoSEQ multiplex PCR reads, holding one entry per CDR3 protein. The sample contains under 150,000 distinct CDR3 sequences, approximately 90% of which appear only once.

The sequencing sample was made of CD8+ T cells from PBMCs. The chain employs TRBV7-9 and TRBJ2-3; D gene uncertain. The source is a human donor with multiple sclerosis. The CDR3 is CASSPPVEEDTQYF. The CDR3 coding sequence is TGTGCCAGCAGCCCCCCCGTAGAGGAGGATACGCAGTATTTT.